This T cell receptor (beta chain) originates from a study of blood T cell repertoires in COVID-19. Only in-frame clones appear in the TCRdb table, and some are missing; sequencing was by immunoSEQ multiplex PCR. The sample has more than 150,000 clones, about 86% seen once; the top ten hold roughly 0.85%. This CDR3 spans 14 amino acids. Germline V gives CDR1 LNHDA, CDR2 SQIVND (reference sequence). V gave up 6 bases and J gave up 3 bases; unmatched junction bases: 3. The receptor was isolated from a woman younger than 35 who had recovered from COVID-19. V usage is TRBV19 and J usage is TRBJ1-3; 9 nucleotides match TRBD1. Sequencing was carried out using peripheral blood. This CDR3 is CASRDRGVGNTIYF. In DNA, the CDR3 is TGTGCCAGTAGGGACAGGGGCGTTGGAAACACCATATATTTT.